The 12 T cell receptor beta chains below come from one sample, sequenced in a study of Ad26.COV2.S vaccination and SARS-CoV-2 variants. Treatment here: some 20 received Ad26.COV2.S at low or high dose, single or two shots; about five received placebo; per-sample allocation not given. Sampling took place 63 days after the first vaccine or placebo injection. This table comes from immunoSEQ multiplex PCR, and its TCRdb copy is limited to in-frame clones, with some not included. The repertoire holds fewer than 400,000 clones, with around 83% as singletons. Sequencing used peripheral blood, obtained in a trial of Ad26.COV2.S vaccine versus placebo. These receptors were collected from a person between 18 and 65 years old who received the Ad26.COV2.S COVID-19 vaccine or a placebo.

The rearrangement links TRBV29-1 to TRBJ2-1; TRBD1 aligns across 7 bases. V shed 2 bases and J 15 bases; nucleotides not matched to a gene: 7. This CDR3 is 11 amino acids long. Germline V CDR1 and CDR2: SQVTM, ANQGSEA. This chain's CDR3 is CSVEIRDSRFF. The CDR3 nucleotides read TGCAGCGTTGAAATTAGGGACAGTCGGTTCTTC.

Remarks on this clone: Other DNA variants within this sample encode the same CDR3. This chain uses TRBV5-4 with TRBJ1-2, with a possible D match to TRBD1 (6 bases). This CDR3 spans 13 amino acids. Trimming shortened V by 3 bases and J by 1 base, and 7 bases separated the two germline ends. Germline V gene data show CDR1 as SGHNT and CDR2 as YYREEE (reference sequence). CDR3 region: CASSSQGNYGYTF. The CDR3 nucleotides are TGTGCCAGCAGCTCACAGGGTAACTATGGCTACACCTTC.

The chain employs TRBV2 and TRBJ2-3; TRBD1 matches 10 bases. CDR1 and CDR2 (germline): SNHLY, FYNNEI. The CDR3 extends over 14 amino acids. After removal of 4 bases from V and 5 bases from J, the junction contained 3 bases not matched to a gene. CDR3 in DNA: TGTGCCAGCAGTGGGGACAGGGGAAGAGATACGCAGTATTTT. Encoded protein: CASSGDRGRDTQYF. Using reference TRBV2 and TRBJ2-3 for the parts outside the CDR3, the full variable domain is EPEVTQTPSHQVTQMGQEVILRCVPISNHLYFYWYRQILGQKVEFLVSFYNNEISEKSEIFDDQFSVERPDGSNFTLKIRSTKLEDSAMYFCASSGDRGRDTQYFGPGTRLTVL.

This clone was recorded a few times. The V call is TRBV2, the J call TRBJ1-2, with D possibly being TRBD1 (5 bases). CDR3 length equals 15 residues. Trimming pared 5 bases from V and 4 bases from J, leaving 17 bases between. Germline CDR1 SNHLY, CDR2 FYNNEI. The CDR3 nucleotides are TGTGCCAGCAGTACCCTACGCGGGGGTGGCTATGGCTACACCTTC. It specifies CASSTLRGGGYGYTF.

V gene TRBV30 combines with J gene TRBJ1-3; possible D gene TRBD1, 5 bases. V was clipped by 2 bases and J by 0 bases, with 11 bases between them. The CDR3 loop spans 15 amino acids. Germline V gives CDR1 GTSNPN, CDR2 SVGIG (reference sequence). The CDR3 region has the DNA TGTGCCTGGAGTTTGGGGACGAGCTCTGGAAACACCATATATTTT. Translated, it gives CAWSLGTSSGNTIYF.

This clone appeared once. The gene calls are TRBV6-5 and TRBJ1-4; 9 bases line up with TRBD1. Germline CDR1 and CDR2: MNHEY and SVGAGI. This CDR3 region has 14 residues. The ends lost 6 bases at V and 7 bases at J; junction bases unmatched: 6. CDR3 sequence: CASRTGTGTEKLFF. CDR3 in DNA: TGTGCCAGCAGGACCGGGACAGGGACTGAAAAACTGTTTTTT.

The chain is built from TRBV12-3 or TRBV12-4 and TRBJ2-5; no clear D gene. V lost 3 bases, J lost 2 bases, and 4 bases lay in between. CDR3 length: 12 amino acids. The CDR3 DNA is TGTGCCAGCAGTTTGGGGCAAGAGACCCAGTACTTC. It specifies CASSLGQETQYF.

The rearrangement joins TRBV27 to TRBJ1-1; tentatively, D is TRBD1 (5 bases). The V end was cut by 6 bases, the J end by 3 bases, with 11 bases between. Germline CDR1 MNHEY, CDR2 SMNVEV (reference sequence). There are 13 residues in the CDR3. The DNA of the CDR3 is TGTGCCAGCAGCGTCGGGGGGGACACTGAAGCTTTCTTT. Translating gives CASSVGGDTEAFF.

The rearrangement joins TRBV3-1 (or the pseudogene TRBV3-2) to TRBJ2-1, with D maybe TRBD1 (5 bases). In germline, CDR1 is LGHDT, CDR2 YNNKEL (reference sequence). The ends were cut back, 1 base at V and 12 bases at J, with 19 bases in the middle. This CDR3 spans 15 amino acids. The CDR3 DNA reads TGTGCCAGCAGCCAAGGCCCCCAACGACAGACGACGCAGTTCTTC. Translating gives CASSQGPQRQTTQFF.

This clone was counted between two and nine times. This sequence joins TRBV6-6 and TRBJ2-4, with TRBD2 identical over 8 bases. CDR1 and CDR2 (germline): MNHNY, SVGAGI (reference sequence). CDR3 length equals 13 residues. Trimming cost V 6 bases and J 5 bases; bases outside gene matches: 3. This chain's CDR3 is CASSRGGENIQYF. The CDR3 bases are TGTGCCAGCAGCCGGGGGGGGGAAAACATTCAGTACTTC.

J is TRBJ1-6 and V is TRBV7-2; D not resolved. The CDR3 sequence is 16 residues long. The germline V gene encodes CDR1 SGHTA and CDR2 FQGNSA. Trimming took off 5 bases at V and 7 bases at J, with 18 bases between the two ends. CDR3 bases: TGTGCCAGCAGCCCCGACTCAGGACGGAGCAATTCACCCCTCCACTTT. This codes for CASSPDSGRSNSPLHF.

This chain connects TRBV19 to TRBJ1-2; D is unclear. The germline gives CDR1 LNHDA, CDR2 SQIVND (reference sequence). Trimming left V 3 bases short and J 0 bases short, with 14 bases between. The CDR3 has 16 amino acids. CDR3 amino acids: CASSMEMGFTNYGYTF. DNA of the CDR3: TGTGCCAGTAGTATGGAGATGGGATTCACTAACTATGGCTACACCTTC.